This TCR beta chain originates from a study of cytomegalovirus exposure and HLA in healthy donors. Study-wide results and limits: Links to common viral pathogens appeared, in a later analysis, for several of the most significant clusters. The authors later found HLA-associated TCR beta chains more clonally expanded than equally common others. Data from an earlier analysis indicated that most TCR beta V segments were productive either about 90% or about 30% of the time.

A note on this clone: Its antigen is still unknown.

The PCR made use of 60 Vbeta and 13 Jbeta primers. Authors' processing steps: Some 11 million of the about 80 million unique TCR beta chains counted in a later analysis were shared. Only in-frame clones appear in the TCRdb table, and some are missing; sequencing was by immunoSEQ multiplex PCR. V and J calls plus clone size are reproduced from that table; the DNA served to infer D and trimming. The table lists about 76,000 clones, under 80% of them singletons. Germline values: CDR1 MGHDK, CDR2 SYGVNS. The CDR3 has 11 amino acids. V was shortened by 5 bases and J by 11 bases, with 9 bases between the two germline ends.

Material for sequencing was PBMCs. The TCR comes from a man aged 55 to 70 in good health and CMV-seropositive. This rearrangement joins TRBV25-1 to TRBJ1-4; D is uncertain. The DNA for the CDR3 is TGTGCCAGCAGTTTGAGCGAGAAACTGTTTTTT. It yields the protein CASSLSEKLFF.